The rows below give T cell receptor beta chains drawn from one sample of a study of T cell repertoires in cytomegalovirus infection. The antigens for these receptors are not known. From the reads, TCRdb called clonotypes with MiXCR, one entry per CDR3 protein. The top ten clones hold 10% to 15% of a sample with about 310,000 distinct CDR3 sequences, around 25% of them seen once. Sequenced here: cultured PBMCs, sampled from culture after CMV antigen stimulation. These receptors were obtained from a human donor in good health (CMV status not recorded). Some clones in this sample may be carry-over from other donors' samples. Each CDR3 is given with its conserved first and last residue. D genes are given only for firm matches. Part of the rows lack a size; the others show once, few, many or a class for expanded clones.

V: TRBV25-1
D: -
J: TRBJ1-5
size: few
DNA: TGTGCCAGCCCCCTCCCGGGACACACTTATAGCAATCAGCCCCAGCATTTT
CDR3: CASPLPGHTYSNQPQHF

V: TRBV12-3/TRBV12-4
D: TRBD2
J: TRBJ2-3
size: few
DNA: TGTGCCAGCAGTTTATTAGCGGGAAAGCCTACTAGCACAGATACGCAGTATTTT
CDR3: CASSLLAGKPTSTDTQYF

V: TRBV7-2
D: -
J: TRBJ2-7
size: many
DNA: TGTGCCAGCAGCTTATTCATGGGGGGAAACCCTTCCTACGAGCAGTACTTC
CDR3: CASSLFMGGNPSYEQYF

V: TRBV7-2
D: -
J: TRBJ1-3
size: many
DNA: TGTGCCAGCAGCTTAGAGGGCTCTGGAAACACCATATATTTT
CDR3: CASSLEGSGNTIYF

V: TRBV29-1
D: -
J: TRBJ1-1
size: few
DNA: TGCAGCGTTATTAGCGGACGGTATGGAGCTTTCTTT
CDR3: CSVISGRYGAFF

V: TRBV19
D: TRBD1
J: TRBJ2-2
size: -
DNA: TGTGCCAGTAGGTTAAACAGGGGGCGCACCGGGGAGCTGTTTTTT
CDR3: CASRLNRGRTGELFF

V: TRBV11-3
D: -
J: TRBJ2-1
size: -
DNA: TGTGCCAGCAGTTACCCGGGAGCGTGGAATGAGCAGTTCTTC
CDR3: CASSYPGAWNEQFF

V: TRBV12-3/TRBV12-4
D: TRBD1
J: TRBJ2-2
size: -
DNA: TGTGCCAGCAATTTCAGGGGGAACGGGGAGCTGTTTTTT
CDR3: CASNFRGNGELFF

V: TRBV12-3/TRBV12-4
D: TRBD1
J: TRBJ2-1
size: -
DNA: TGTGCCAGCACAACCGGGACAGGCCGCTACAATGAGCAGTTCTTC
CDR3: CASTTGTGRYNEQFF

V: TRBV28
D: TRBD2
J: TRBJ2-5
size: -
DNA: TGTGCCAGCAGTTTACCTAGCGGGAGTTCAGAGACCCAGTACTTC
CDR3: CASSLPSGSSETQYF

V: TRBV7-2
D: TRBD1
J: TRBJ1-1
size: -
DNA: TGTGCCAGCAGCCCTCCGGGACAGGGGGCGTCTGAAGCTTTCTTT
CDR3: CASSPPGQGASEAFF